This T cell receptor (beta chain) was retrieved from a study of T cells in Graves' hyperthyroidism and ophthalmopathy. Across the study: At initial diagnosis, before any treatment had begun, peripheral blood was obtained.

Using RNA transcripts as the source, TCR beta CDR3 regions were amplified. HTBI primers drove first-round RT-PCR of the TCR CDR3. TCRdb re-called the multiplex PCR reads through MiXCR, storing one row per CDR3 protein. The sample yields hundreds of thousands of distinct CDR3 sequences, 14% seen once. Hyperthyroidism in the patients, aged 18 to 65, was newly diagnosed and under 2 months in duration. Patients having uncontrolled infection, another autoimmune disease, pregnancy or lactation were not included. Thyroid ultrasound, orbital computed tomography, clinical symptoms, and serum thyroxine and TRAb underpinned diagnoses. Remarks on this clonotype: One junction end does not reproduce the germline sequence, and a read error may be involved.

This CDR3 region has 15 residues. CDR1 SEHNR and CDR2 FQNEAQ come from the germline V gene (reference sequence). The chain links TRBV7-9 to TRBJ1-4, with 11 bases aligning to TRBD1. The sample taken for sequencing was blood. The origin of this receptor is a woman aged 18-35 years with Graves' hyperthyroidism. For the CDR3, the DNA is TGTGCCGGCAGCTTAAGGACAGGGGGCGAAGGAAAACTGTTTTTT. Translated: CAGSLRTGGEGKLFF. Using reference TRBV7-9 and TRBJ1-4 for the parts outside the CDR3, the full variable domain is DTGVSQNPRHKITKRGQNVTFRCDPISEHNRLYWYRQTLGQGPEFLTYFQNEAQLEKSRLLSDRFSAERPKGSFSTLEIQRTEQGDSAMYLCAGSLRTGGEGKLFFGSGTQLSVL.